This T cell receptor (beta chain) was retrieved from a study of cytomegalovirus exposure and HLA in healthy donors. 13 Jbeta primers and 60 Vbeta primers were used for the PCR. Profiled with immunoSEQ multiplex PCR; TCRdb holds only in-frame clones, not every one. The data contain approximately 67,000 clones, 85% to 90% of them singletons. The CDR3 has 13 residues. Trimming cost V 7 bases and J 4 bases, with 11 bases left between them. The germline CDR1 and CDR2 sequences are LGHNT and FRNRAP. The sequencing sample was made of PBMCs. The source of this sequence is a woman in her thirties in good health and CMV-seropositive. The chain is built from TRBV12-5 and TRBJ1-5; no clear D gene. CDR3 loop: CASALPGNQPQHF. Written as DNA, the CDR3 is TGTGCTAGTGCCCTGCCGGGGAATCAGCCCCAGCATTTT.